The clone carrying this T cell receptor beta chain occurred a few times. Sample treatment: oral pan-JAK inhibitor, 5-10 mg twice daily. Germline V gene sequence: CDR1 GTSNPN, CDR2 SVGIG (reference sequence). There are 12 residues in the CDR3. The trim removed 5 bases at V and 3 bases at J, leaving 3 bases unmatched. Sequencing used cDNA as its template, made by extracting RNA and reverse transcribing it. The repertoire was sequenced with immunoSEQ multiplex PCR; TCRdb's copy has only in-frame clones and lacks some. The table shows about 64,000 clones, with 46% occurring only once. The sample comes from a study of CD8+ T cells in alopecia areata.

This rearrangement joins TRBV30 to TRBJ2-7; TRBD1 agrees at 8 bases. The receptor was isolated from a human donor with alopecia areata. Sequencing was performed on CD8+ T cells sorted from blood, taken at approximately week 37, from a patient treated with tofacitinib. CDR3 in DNA: TGTGCCTGGGGACAGGGACACTACGAGCAGTACTTC. It is translated as CAWGQGHYEQYF.